Below are 4 T cell receptor beta chains sequenced from a single sample in a study of T cell changes during pregnancy in multiple sclerosis. TCRdb's table, derived via immunoSEQ multiplex PCR, lists solely in-frame clones and lacks some. The sample lists under 110,000 clones, about 89% seen once, with around 1.6% in the top ten. This specimen consisted of peripheral blood, obtained before pregnancy. The receptors stem from a female donor with multiple sclerosis, enrolled in a pregnancy study.

In its sample, this clone was seen once. CDR3 DNA sequence: TGTGCCAGCAGTTGGGACAGGGTTTCCTACGAGCAGTACTTC. Residues: CASSWDRVSYEQYF. The V and J genes are TRBV6-5 and TRBJ2-7, with 9 bases lining up with TRBD1. CDR3 length: 14 residues. Per the germline V gene, CDR1 is MNHEY and CDR2 is SVGAGI. Trimming cost V 4 bases and J 1 base; bases outside gene matches: 2.

The chain uses TRBV5-1 and TRBJ2-5, with 11 bases aligning to TRBD2. Losses at the gene ends were 3 bases for V and 3 bases for J; bases not matched to a gene: 7. Looked up from germline, CDR1 is SGHRS and CDR2 is YFSETQ. This CDR3 spans 16 amino acids. In DNA, the CDR3 is TGCGCCAGCAGCTCCCAGCCGACTAGCGGGGAAGAGACCCAGTACTTC. Amino acids: CASSSQPTSGEETQYF.

V usage is TRBV7-8 and J usage is TRBJ2-2; the D gene is possibly TRBD1 (6 bases). This CDR3 region has 17 residues. Germline V gene data show CDR1 as SGHVS and CDR2 as FQNEAQ. V was clipped by 4 bases and J by 0 bases, with 15 bases between them. CDR3 DNA: TGTGCCAGCAGCTATCTTATTAGGACAGCGAACACCGGGGAGCTGTTTTTT. Translation gives CASSYLIRTANTGELFF. Variable domain in full (rest from reference TRBV7-8 and TRBJ2-2): GAGVSQSPRYKVAKRGQDVALRCDPISGHVSLFWYQQALGQGPEFLTYFQNEAQLDKSGLPSDRFFAERPEGSVSTLKIQRTQQEDSAVYLCASSYLIRTANTGELFFGEGSRLTVL.

The sample holds a few counts of this clone. The DNA for the CDR3 is TGTGCCTGCCAACCGGGACAACTGAACACTGAAGCTTTCTTT. It yields the protein CACQPGQLNTEAFF. The gene calls are TRBV30 and TRBJ1-1; D perhaps matches TRBD1 (6 bases). Trimming shortened V by 6 bases and J by 0 bases, and 14 bases separated the two germline ends. Germline assignment: CDR1 GTSNPN and CDR2 SVGIG (reference sequence). The CDR3 consists of 14 residues.